The sequence of this TCR beta chain was determined in a study of control samples from healthy donors and cancer patients. Sequencing used immunoSEQ multiplex PCR; TCRdb keeps in-frame clones, though not all of them. This repertoire shows fewer than 150,000 clones, just over 90% found once; its top ten account for 7.8%. Germline V gives CDR1 SGHTA, CDR2 FQGNSA. The trim removed 3 bases at V and 6 bases at J, leaving 7 bases unmatched. The CDR3 sequence is 15 residues long. This chain joins TRBV7-2 and TRBJ2-3, with TRBD2 identical over 9 bases. Material: blood. This receptor was identified in a woman aged 18-29 years in good health. CDR3 region: CASSFSGGPWDTQYF. DNA of the CDR3: TGTGCCAGCAGCTTCAGCGGGGGGCCTTGGGATACGCAGTATTTT.